Below are 11 T cell receptor beta chains sequenced from a single sample in a study of T cell changes during pregnancy in multiple sclerosis. Only in-frame clones appear in the TCRdb table, and some are missing; sequencing was by immunoSEQ multiplex PCR. The repertoire holds around 35,000 clones, with roughly nine tenths as singletons. The sequencing used CD8+ T cells from peripheral blood mononuclear cells, collected in the first trimester of pregnancy. These receptors all stem from a female donor with multiple sclerosis, enrolled in a pregnancy study.

The J gene is TRBJ2-7, the V gene TRBV4-1; D is undetermined. The ends were cut back, 3 bases at V and 0 bases at J, with 21 bases in the middle. The CDR3 length is 18 residues. The germline V gene has CDR1 MGHRA and CDR2 YSYEKL. The CDR3 nucleotides read TGCGCCAGCAGCCACTACCCAACAAGTGTGAGGCCCTCCTACGAGCAGTACTTC. It encodes CASSHYPTSVRPSYEQYF.

The chain couples TRBV4-2 to TRBJ2-5; 7 bases match TRBD2. Looked up from germline, CDR1 is LGHNA and CDR2 is YNFKEQ. This CDR3 spans 15 amino acids. V dropped 5 bases and J dropped 4; count of bases not matched to a gene: 10. This CDR3 is CASSGAGEDRETQYF. The CDR3 DNA sequence: TGTGCCAGCAGCGGGGCGGGAGAAGATCGAGAGACCCAGTACTTC.

This clone appeared a single time. The V gene is TRBV7-2, the J gene TRBJ2-3; the match to TRBD1 covers 10 bases. Germline CDR1 reads SGHTA; CDR2 reads FQGNSA. V was pared by 0 bases and J by 2 bases, with 5 bases of the junction left unmatched. This CDR3 has 17 residues. The DNA for the CDR3 is TGTGCCAGCAGCTTAGCGGACAGGGGGGTATTCACAGATACGCAGTATTTT. Its protein product is CASSLADRGVFTDTQYF.

J is TRBJ2-3 and V is TRBV28; D is possibly TRBD2 (5 bases). Germline CDR1 MDHEN, CDR2 SYDVKM. This CDR3 comprises 14 residues. Between the trimmed V and J ends, which lost 6 bases and 4 bases, there was a span of 14 bases. The CDR3 region is CASRPDFPADTQYF. The CDR3 region has the DNA TGTGCCAGCAGGCCGGACTTCCCCGCAGATACGCAGTATTTT.

V gene TRBV19 combines with J gene TRBJ1-5; TRBD1 matches 9 bases. The germline V gene has CDR1 LNHDA and CDR2 SQIVND (reference sequence). The CDR3 length is 14 residues. V shed 6 bases, J shed 2 bases, and the junction held 2 bases outside the gene matches. The CDR3 DNA is TGTGCCAGTAGGGGACAGGGACGCAATCAGCCCCAGCATTTT. Translating it yields CASRGQGRNQPQHF.

This chain uses TRBV28 with TRBJ2-1; 8 nucleotides agree with TRBD1. From germline, CDR1 is MDHEN and CDR2 SYDVKM. The CDR3 sequence is 15 residues long. The V gene end was trimmed by 6 bases and the J gene end by 5 bases; junction bases not matched to a gene: 9. The CDR3 DNA reads as TGTGCCAGCAGCATTACAGGGGGGCGTAACAATGAGCAGTTCTTC. Protein product: CASSITGGRNNEQFF.

In this sample, this clone is medium-sized. The CDR3 carries no conserved terminal phenylalanine or tryptophan, so it likely arises from a read error. Because the CDR3's place on the DNA is in doubt, the DNA is left out and the CDR3 is given as listed by TCRdb. This chain joins TRBV5-6 and TRBJ1-4; TRBD1, the D gene given by the table, was not confirmed from the DNA. Germline V gene lookup returns CDR1 SGHDT and CDR2 YYEEEE. The CDR3 is made up of 11 amino acids, end residues included. The CDR3 loop is CASSSGTAVHV.

The chain carries TRBV5-1 and TRBJ1-1; 8 bases line up with TRBD1. The germline V gene encodes CDR1 SGHRS and CDR2 YFSETQ. The CDR3 is 14 residues long. V lost 2 bases, J lost 2 bases, and 2 bases stayed unmatched. The CDR3: CASSFGQGNTEAFF. In DNA, the CDR3 is TGCGCCAGCAGCTTCGGACAGGGCAACACTGAAGCTTTCTTT.

The rearrangement links TRBV5-8 to TRBJ2-2, with 8 bases that match TRBD2. Germline CDR1 reads SGHTS; CDR2 reads YDEGEE. The V and J ends lost 4 bases and 6 bases, in that order; junction bases with no gene match: 11. There are 16 residues in the CDR3. CDR3 loop: CASSPGLVGSPGELFF. For the CDR3, the DNA is TGTGCCAGCAGCCCGGGACTAGTGGGGTCCCCCGGGGAGCTGTTTTTT.

This clone was seen more than once but under ten times. This chain uses TRBV2 with TRBJ2-7, with 8 bases lining up with TRBD1. The CDR3 contains 17 residues. Germline V CDR1 and CDR2: SNHLY, FYNNEI. V lost 8 bases, J lost 5 bases, and 20 bases stayed unmatched. In nucleotides, the CDR3 is TGTGCCAGCCAGGGGAATATGAGGACAGGGACGAGGAACGAGCAGTACTTC. Its translation: CASQGNMRTGTRNEQYF.

This clone has only one observation. The chain combines TRBV6-4 with TRBJ2-2, with D possibly matching TRBD1 (5 bases). This CDR3 spans 16 amino acids. Germline V gene lookup returns CDR1 MRHNA and CDR2 SNTAGT. V dropped 5 bases and J dropped 3 bases, with 16 bases sitting between them. The CDR3 nucleotides are TGTGCCAGCAGTCCCAGGGCTCACACGGACACCGGGGAGCTGTTTTTT. Protein: CASSPRAHTDTGELFF.